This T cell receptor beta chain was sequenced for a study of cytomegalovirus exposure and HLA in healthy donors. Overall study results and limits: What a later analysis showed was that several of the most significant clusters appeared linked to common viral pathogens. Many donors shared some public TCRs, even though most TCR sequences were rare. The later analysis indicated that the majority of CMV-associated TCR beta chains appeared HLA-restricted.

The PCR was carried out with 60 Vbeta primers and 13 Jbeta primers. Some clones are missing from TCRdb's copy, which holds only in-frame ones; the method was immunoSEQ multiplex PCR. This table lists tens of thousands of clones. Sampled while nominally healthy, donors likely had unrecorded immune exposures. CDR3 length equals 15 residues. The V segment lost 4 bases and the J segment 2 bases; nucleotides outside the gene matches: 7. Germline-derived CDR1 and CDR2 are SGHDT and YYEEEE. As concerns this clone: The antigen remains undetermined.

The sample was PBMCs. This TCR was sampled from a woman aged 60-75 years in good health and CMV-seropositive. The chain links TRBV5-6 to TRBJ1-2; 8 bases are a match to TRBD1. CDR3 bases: TGTGCCAGCAGCCACTTGGACAGGGAGAACTATGGCTACACCTTC. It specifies CASSHLDRENYGYTF.